These T cell receptor beta chains were read from a single sample in a study of glioma-infiltrating T cells. TCRdb processed the multiplex PCR reads anew with MiXCR; each CDR3 protein has one entry. The repertoire has 400,000 or so distinct CDR3 sequences, more than 35% of them found once; the top ten carry around 13%. Sequenced sample: glioma tissue, nonneoplastic brain tissue, or PBMCs (not recorded which). These receptors all stem from a human donor with low-grade glioma or glioblastoma, undergoing nonglioma brain surgery, or in good health (not recorded which). Each CDR3 is given with its conserved first and last residue. The D gene is left open where the match is weak. Clone size, where shown, is once, few, many, or a class for clones that have expanded.

DNA | CDR3 | J | size | D | V
TGCGCCAGCAGCCAAGATCAAAAGGACAATGAGCAGTTCTTC | CASSQDQKDNEQFF | TRBJ2-1 | - | - | TRBV4-3
TGTGCCAGCAGTGAATGGCCCTCAGACTGGGGCTACACCTTC | CASSEWPSDWGYTF | TRBJ1-2 | few | - | TRBV2
TGTGCCAGCTCACCACGCCCGGCAGGGAGTAATTCACCCCTCCACTTT | CASSPRPAGSNSPLHF | TRBJ1-6 | few | - | TRBV18
TGTGCCAGCAGTCCGATGCTCGCGGGAGCCACAGATACGCAGTATTTT | CASSPMLAGATDTQYF | TRBJ2-3 | - | TRBD2 | TRBV28
TGCAGTGCGGACGGAATCCGGAGCTCTGGAAACACCATATATTTT | CSADGIRSSGNTIYF | TRBJ1-3 | - | - | TRBV20-1
TGTGCCAGCAGCTCCCAAGACAGCTCTACAGATACGCAGTATTTT | CASSSQDSSTDTQYF | TRBJ2-3 | - | - | TRBV7-8
TGCAGTGCGCCAAGAGGTGGCGCCATTAACTATGGCTACACCTTC | CSAPRGGAINYGYTF | TRBJ1-2 | - | - | TRBV20-1
TGCAGTGCTAGAGATCCGAAGAGCTCCTATAATTCACCCCTCCACTTT | CSARDPKSSYNSPLHF | TRBJ1-6 | few | - | TRBV20-1
TGTGCCAGCAGCCCGAATTTAGCTTTCTTT | CASSPNLAFF | TRBJ1-1 | - | - | TRBV5-8
TGTGCCAGCAGCCATTTTACCGGGACAGAGAACACCGGGGAGCTGTTTTTT | CASSHFTGTENTGELFF | TRBJ2-2 | - | TRBD1 | TRBV14
TGTGCCACCAGTGCCGGCATCACCAACTACGAGCAGTTCTTC | CATSAGITNYEQFF | TRBJ2-1 | - | - | TRBV24-1
TGTGCCAGCAGTTTGGGCAGGACCACAGATACGCAGTATTTT | CASSLGRTTDTQYF | TRBJ2-3 | few | - | TRBV27
TGTGCCAGCAGCCCGGGTCCTCAGCCCCTTCTAGCGGGTAATAACTACAATGAGCAGTTCTTC | CASSPGPQPLLAGNNYNEQFF | TRBJ2-1 | - | TRBD2 | TRBV11-3
TGTGCCAGCAGTTTACAGGGTCCTAATCAGCCCCAGCATTTT | CASSLQGPNQPQHF | TRBJ1-5 | many | - | TRBV27
TGTGCCAGCAGTTTATGGCAGGGGAAATCCTATGGCTACACCTTC | CASSLWQGKSYGYTF | TRBJ1-2 | few | - | TRBV28
TGTGCCAGCAGCGTAGCTGCGGGAGCGACCCAGTACTTC | CASSVAAGATQYF | TRBJ2-5 | - | TRBD2 | TRBV9
TGCAGTGGCACTCGGGACCACGTAAGCACAGATACGCAGTATTTT | CSGTRDHVSTDTQYF | TRBJ2-3 | few | - | TRBV20-1
TGTGCCAGCAGCTCTAAACACCAAGGGGGCTGGGATTCACCCCTCCACTTT | CASSSKHQGGWDSPLHF | TRBJ1-6 | - | TRBD1 | TRBV12-3/TRBV12-4
TGTGCCAGCAGCTTAATTTCCGCCGATACGCAGTATTTT | CASSLISADTQYF | TRBJ2-3 | - | - | TRBV7-3
TGTGCCAGCAGTTCACTAGCCACAGATACGCAGTATTTT | CASSSLATDTQYF | TRBJ2-3 | few | - | TRBV12-3/TRBV12-4
TGTGCCAGCAGTTACGGGAGCGGCGGCCTCGATGAGCAGTTCTTC | CASSYGSGGLDEQFF | TRBJ2-1 | many | - | TRBV6-2/TRBV6-3
TGTGCCAGCAGTTATCTAGCCTCCTACGAGCAGTACTTC | CASSYLASYEQYF | TRBJ2-7 | - | - | TRBV12-3/TRBV12-4
TGTGCCAGCAGCAAAGAACTAGCCAAAAACATTGAGTACTTC | CASSKELAKNIEYF | TRBJ2-4 | - | - | TRBV7-2
TGTGCCACCAGCAGAGATGTGGACAGGGGAAGGAACTACCCCTACGAGCAGTACTTC | CATSRDVDRGRNYPYEQYF | TRBJ2-7 | few | TRBD1 | TRBV15
TGTGCCAGCAGTGAACTGTGGGAGAAGGGCTACACCTTC | CASSELWEKGYTF | TRBJ1-2 | few | - | TRBV2
TGTGCCAGCAATCCAGACAGAAACACTGAAGCTTTCTTT | CASNPDRNTEAFF | TRBJ1-1 | many | - | TRBV2
TGTGCCAGCAGTTCCCCCGGACACAAAAGCTCCTACGAGCAGTACTTC | CASSSPGHKSSYEQYF | TRBJ2-7 | - | - | TRBV28
TGCAGCGTTGCGAGTAAGCTAGCCAAAAACATTCAGTACTTC | CSVASKLAKNIQYF | TRBJ2-4 | - | - | TRBV20-1
TGCAGTGCTAGAGAAAATGGTGGTCAGCCCCAGCATTTT | CSARENGGQPQHF | TRBJ1-5 | few | - | TRBV20-1
TGTGCCAGCAGCCTGTCACTAGCGGGAGTAACAGATACGCAGTATTTT | CASSLSLAGVTDTQYF | TRBJ2-3 | - | TRBD2 | TRBV7-2
TGTGCCAGCAGCTTAGGGACATACTATGGCTACACCTTC | CASSLGTYYGYTF | TRBJ1-2 | many | - | TRBV7-2
TGTGCCAGCACCCTGACAATGCCCCTTTCCTTCAGCTCCTATAATTCACCCCTCCACTTT | CASTLTMPLSFSSYNSPLHF | TRBJ1-6 | - | - | TRBV28
TGTGCCAGCAGCTTACAACAGAACACTGAAGCTTTCTTT | CASSLQQNTEAFF | TRBJ1-1 | many | - | TRBV7-9
TGCAGTGCTAGAGTTCGGGGTCAGGGGAACACTCAGTACTTC | CSARVRGQGNTQYF | TRBJ2-4 | - | - | TRBV20-1
TGTGCCAACAGCCTACAGGGTAACACTGAAGCTTTCTTT | CANSLQGNTEAFF | TRBJ1-1 | - | - | TRBV7-9
TGTGCCAGCAGCTTAGCCGACAGAATCCCGTTCTTC | CASSLADRIPFF | TRBJ2-1 | many | - | TRBV7-2
TGTGCCACCAGTGATACCGCCCCAAGGAATGAGCAGTTCTTC | CATSDTAPRNEQFF | TRBJ2-1 | - | - | TRBV24-1
TGTGCCAGCAACGTAGAGTCCGGGGGTGCGGGTGGCTACACCTTC | CASNVESGGAGGYTF | TRBJ1-2 | few | - | TRBV2
TGTGCCAGTAGTTCGCCAGGGAAATACGAGCAGTACTTC | CASSSPGKYEQYF | TRBJ2-7 | - | - | TRBV19
TGTGCCAGCAGCTTCAAGGGGGACGGAAATCAGCCCCAGCATTTT | CASSFKGDGNQPQHF | TRBJ1-5 | few | - | TRBV7-2
TGTGCCAGCAGCTTAGAGGGTACAGGCCACTCTACTAATGAAAAACTGTTTTTT | CASSLEGTGHSTNEKLFF | TRBJ1-4 | few | - | TRBV7-8
TGTGCCAGCAGTTACCCGGACAGTGCTAATGAAAAACTGTTTTTT | CASSYPDSANEKLFF | TRBJ1-4 | - | - | TRBV6-6
TGTGCCAGCAGCGTAGCAGGGACTAGCAATCAGCCCCAGCATTTT | CASSVAGTSNQPQHF | TRBJ1-5 | - | - | TRBV9
TGTGCCAGCAGCTTACAAATAAGCTACGAGCAGTTCTTC | CASSLQISYEQFF | TRBJ2-1 | - | - | TRBV7-2
TGCGCCAGCAGCCAAGAAGGGTCCGGACAGGAAGAGACCCAGTACTTC | CASSQEGSGQEETQYF | TRBJ2-5 | - | TRBD1 | TRBV4-1
TGTGCCAGCAGCAGGGATTTTCAAGAGACCCAGTACTTC | CASSRDFQETQYF | TRBJ2-5 | few | - | TRBV11-1
TGTGCCAGCAGTGATCGGACAGTCCAAGAGACCCAGTACTTC | CASSDRTVQETQYF | TRBJ2-5 | - | - | TRBV27
TGTGCCAGCAGTTACGATATCAGGGACCTCGAGACCCAGTACTTC | CASSYDIRDLETQYF | TRBJ2-5 | few | - | TRBV6-2/TRBV6-3
TGTGCCAGCAGCCTACGGGGCCCAGATACGCAGTATTTT | CASSLRGPDTQYF | TRBJ2-3 | - | - | TRBV3-1